One sample yielded the 23 T cell receptor beta chains listed below, sequenced in a study of shared clonotypes between healthy human individuals. The protocol was immunoSEQ multiplex PCR, while the TCRdb copy is restricted to in-frame clones and leaves out a portion. Seen here are hundreds of thousands of clones, under 80% observed once, and the top ten hold approximately 1.7%. The sequenced sample consisted of memory CD4+ T cells sorted from blood. The subset: CD45RA-negative fraction. The receptors originated from a woman younger than 45 in good health.

The sample holds a few counts of this clone. This chain joins TRBV7-2 and TRBJ2-7; a weak D match, TRBD1 (6 bases). The length of the CDR3 is 16 residues. Per the germline V gene, CDR1 is SGHTA and CDR2 is FQGNSA. V dropped 1 base and J dropped 2 bases, with 15 bases sitting between them. The CDR3 nucleotides are TGTGCCAGCAGCTTAGTCTCGACAGGTCAGACCTACGAGCAGTACTTC. This gives the protein CASSLVSTGQTYEQYF.

The rearrangement joins TRBV19 to TRBJ1-2; D unresolved. This CDR3 is built from 15 residues. V lost 6 bases and J lost 6, with 20 bases in between. Germline V gene data show CDR1 as LNHDA and CDR2 as SQIVND (reference sequence). The chain's CDR3 is CASRDAEGRRNGYTF. The CDR3 bases are TGTGCCAGTAGGGACGCAGAAGGGCGCAGGAATGGCTACACCTTC.

This rearrangement joins TRBV11-2 to TRBJ2-2; 8 nucleotides agree with TRBD2. The trim removed 5 bases at V and 3 bases at J, leaving 8 bases unmatched. The CDR3 sequence is 16 residues long. Germline V gene sequence: CDR1 SGHAT, CDR2 FQNNGV. This CDR3 is CASSPPGGEYTGELFF. The CDR3 bases are TGTGCCAGCAGCCCTCCGGGGGGGGAGTACACCGGGGAGCTGTTTTTT.

The rearrangement joins TRBV30 to TRBJ2-5, with D possibly TRBD2 on 5 matching bases. The DNA end favors TRBJ2-7, so the J call may be wrong. CDR1 is GTSNPN, CDR2 SVGIG, per germline (reference sequence). CDR3 length: 13 residues. CDR3: CAWEEDAVYEQYF. The CDR3 DNA sequence: TGTGCCTGGGAGGAGGATGCGGTCTACGAGCAGTACTTC.

The genes are TRBV5-4 and TRBJ2-4, with a possible D match to TRBD1 (6 bases). Per the germline V gene, CDR1 is SGHNT and CDR2 is YYREEE (reference sequence). Trimming stripped 4 bases from V and 2 bases from J, with 10 bases between. The CDR3 runs to 14 residues. CDR3 coding DNA: TGTGCCAGCAGCGTCACAGGGTCCAAAAACATTCAGTACTTC. Residues: CASSVTGSKNIQYF.

This rearrangement joins TRBV30 to TRBJ2-3, with D tentatively TRBD2 (5 bases). Trimming removed 0 bases from V and 1 base from J, with 8 bases in between. This CDR3 spans 14 amino acids. CDR1 and CDR2 (germline): GTSNPN, SVGIG (reference sequence). CDR3 DNA: TGTGCCTGGAGTGTAGTTAGCGGCACAGATACGCAGTATTTT. This sequence encodes CAWSVVSGTDTQYF.

This clone has just a few counts. The V call is TRBV4-1, the J call TRBJ1-2, with D possibly matching TRBD1 (5 bases). The V end was cut by 4 bases, the J end by 7 bases, with 16 bases between. The CDR3 sequence is 14 residues long. Per the germline V gene, CDR1 is MGHRA and CDR2 is YSYEKL. CDR3 amino acids: CASSPQRDLRGYTF. CDR3 DNA sequence: TGCGCCAGCAGCCCTCAGCGGGACTTACGTGGCTACACCTTC.

The chain couples TRBV5-1 to TRBJ2-7, with D possibly being TRBD2 (6 bases). The germline V gene has CDR1 SGHRS and CDR2 YFSETQ. The CDR3 is made up of 13 amino acids. Trimming shortened V by 4 bases and J by 6 bases, and 14 bases separated the two germline ends. The CDR3 coding sequence is TGCGCCAGCAGCGCCCGACTAGGAGCCGAGCAGTACTTC. Its translation: CASSARLGAEQYF.

The chain uses TRBV2 and TRBJ1-1, with unresolved D. The CDR3 is 13 residues long. CDR1 and CDR2 (germline): SNHLY, FYNNEI. The germline V and J ends were trimmed by 4 bases and 11 bases, with 17 bases remaining between them. This chain's CDR3 is CASSVEVGRTAFF. In DNA form, the CDR3 reads TGTGCCAGCAGTGTAGAAGTAGGGCGCACTGCTTTCTTT.

This clone turned up a few times. This chain connects TRBV7-2 to TRBJ2-2, with TRBD1 matching over 7 bases. Germline trimming cut 4 bases from V and 1 base from J; bases unmatched to any gene: 3. This CDR3 has 15 residues. CDR1 is SGHTA, CDR2 FQGNSA, per germline. The CDR3 sequence is CASSWGQLNTGELFF. The CDR3 nucleotides read TGTGCCAGCAGCTGGGGACAGCTGAACACCGGGGAGCTGTTTTTT.

V and J are TRBV20-1 and TRBJ2-5; D is ambiguous. Germline CDR1 is DFQATT and CDR2 is SNEGSKA (reference sequence). Trimming took off 8 bases at V and 0 bases at J, with 7 bases between the two ends. The CDR3 runs 11 residues. CDR3 sequence (DNA): TGCAGTTACGGGTACCAAGAGACCCAGTACTTC. Amino acid sequence: CSYGYQETQYF.

This chain links TRBV7-9 with TRBJ2-7, with a weak D call TRBD1 (5 bases). The CDR3 covers 14 residues. The germline CDR1 and CDR2 sequences are SEHNR and FQNEAQ (reference sequence). V was shortened by 8 bases and J by 3 bases, with 17 bases between the two germline ends. CDR3 amino acids: CASDGPSRGYEQYF. In DNA form, the CDR3 reads TGTGCCAGCGATGGTCCCTCAAGGGGCTACGAGCAGTACTTC.

The chain uses TRBV10-3 and TRBJ2-5; TRBD1 might be the D (6 bases). This CDR3 is 14 amino acids long. Trimming pared 2 bases from V and 5 bases from J, leaving 12 bases between. Germline assignment: CDR1 ENHRY and CDR2 SYGVKD. The CDR3 region is CAISEAGVRETQYF. As DNA, the CDR3 is TGTGCCATCAGTGAGGCAGGGGTTAGGGAGACCCAGTACTTC.

CDR3 region: CASSVDDVQPQHF. The DNA for the CDR3 is TGTGCCAGCAGCGTAGATGATGTGCAGCCCCAGCATTTT. The chain joins TRBV9 to TRBJ1-5; the D is unclear. Deletions cut 0 bases from V and 7 bases from J, with 8 bases between. This CDR3 spans 13 amino acids. The germline V gene encodes CDR1 SGDLS and CDR2 YYNGEE.

The rearrangement joins TRBV7-3 to TRBJ1-1; no firm D call. This CDR3 is 14 amino acids long. CDR1 and CDR2 from the germline V gene are SGHTA and FQGTGA. Trimming removed 6 bases from V and 5 bases from J, with 16 bases in between. The CDR3 here is CASSLESMGTEAFF. The CDR3 DNA follows: TGTGCCAGCAGTCTCGAGTCCATGGGGACTGAAGCTTTCTTT. The full variable domain, completed using reference TRBV7-3 and TRBJ1-1, is GAGVSQTPSNKVTEKGKYVELRCDPISGHTALYWYRQSLGQGPEFLIYFQGTGAADDSGLPNDRFFAVRPEGSVSTLKIQRTERGDSAVYLCASSLESMGTEAFFGQGTRLTVV.

This sequence joins TRBV6-6 and TRBJ1-2; D is perhaps TRBD1 (6 bases). Trimming removed 2 bases at V and 6 bases at J, with 13 bases between. CDR1 and CDR2 (germline): MNHNY, SVGAGI (reference sequence). This CDR3 has 14 residues. The CDR3 coding sequence is TGTGCCAGCAGTTACAACAGGGATACAAATGGCTACACCTTC. Its translation is CASSYNRDTNGYTF.

The V call is TRBV28, the J call TRBJ2-7; TRBD1 is a possible D gene (6 bases). The CDR3 runs to 14 residues. Trimming stripped 5 bases from V and 1 base from J, with 12 bases between. Germline V lookup: CDR1 MDHEN, CDR2 SYDVKM. As DNA, the CDR3 is TGTGCCAGCAGTGCCGGAGACAGGTCCTACGAGCAGTACTTC. Its translation is CASSAGDRSYEQYF.

The chain recombines TRBV29-1 with TRBJ2-5; D unresolved. There are 13 residues in the CDR3. V was trimmed by 0 bases and J by 4 bases, leaving 9 bases between them. Germline-derived CDR1 and CDR2 are SQVTM and ANQGSEA. The CDR3 loop is CSVEEEMLETQYF. The CDR3 DNA sequence: TGCAGCGTTGAAGAAGAGATGCTAGAGACCCAGTACTTC.

This clone was detected once. The CDR3 DNA sequence: TGTGCCAGCAGTTACAGGGGGACTAGCTCGGAGACCCAGTACTTC. Translation gives CASSYRGTSSETQYF. The gene calls are TRBV6-5 and TRBJ2-5; 9 bases line up with TRBD2. The length of the CDR3 is 15 residues. Per the germline V gene, CDR1 is MNHEY and CDR2 is SVGAGI. With V trimmed by 2 bases and J by 5 bases, 6 bases remained unmatched.

V gene TRBV28 combines with J gene TRBJ2-3; possible D gene TRBD2, 6 bases. The CDR3 runs 16 residues. Deletions cut 4 bases from V and 3 bases from J, with 17 bases between. The germline CDR1 and CDR2 sequences are MDHEN and SYDVKM. CDR3 DNA sequence: TGTGCCAGCAGTTCGGTCGGCGGGATCCCTACAGATACGCAGTATTTT. Translated, it gives CASSSVGGIPTDTQYF.

In its sample, this clone was seen once. This chain links TRBV30 with TRBJ1-1; possible D gene TRBD1, 5 bases. Trimming left V 3 bases short and J 12 bases short, with 11 bases between. Per germline, CDR1 GTSNPN and CDR2 SVGIG (reference sequence). The CDR3 is made up of 10 amino acids. This CDR3 reads CAWRRGSPFF. Written as DNA, the CDR3 is TGTGCCTGGAGAAGGGGCTCGCCTTTCTTT.

The CDR3 loop reads CASSLNWGTESYEQYF. The CDR3 DNA reads as TGTGCCAGCAGCTTAAATTGGGGGACGGAGTCCTACGAGCAGTACTTC. The gene calls are TRBV7-9 and TRBJ2-7; D is perhaps TRBD1 or TRBD2 (5 bases each). V gave up 2 bases and J gave up 1 base, with 15 bases separating them. Germline-derived CDR1 and CDR2 are SEHNR and FQNEAQ (reference sequence). There are 16 residues in the CDR3.

The V gene is TRBV5-1, the J gene TRBJ2-7; D is perhaps TRBD1 (7 bases). Looked up from germline, CDR1 is SGHRS and CDR2 is YFSETQ. The CDR3 spans 14 residues. Trimming removed 2 bases from V and 4 bases from J, with 13 bases in between. The CDR3 DNA reads TGCGCCAGCAGCTTTCAGGGGGGTAAATACGAGCAGTACTTC. It yields the protein CASSFQGGKYEQYF.